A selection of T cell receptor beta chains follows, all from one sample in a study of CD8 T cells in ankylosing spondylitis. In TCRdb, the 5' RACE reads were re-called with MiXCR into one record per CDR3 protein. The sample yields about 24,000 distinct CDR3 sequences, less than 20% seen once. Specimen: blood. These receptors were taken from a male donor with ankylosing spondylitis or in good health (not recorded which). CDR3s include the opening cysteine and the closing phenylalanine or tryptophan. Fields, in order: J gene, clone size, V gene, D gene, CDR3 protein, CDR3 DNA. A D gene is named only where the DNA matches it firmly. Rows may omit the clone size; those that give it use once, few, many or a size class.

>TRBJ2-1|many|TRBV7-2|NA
CASSLRTTDYNEQFF
TGTGCCAGCAGCTTAAGGACCACGGACTACAATGAGCAGTTCTTC
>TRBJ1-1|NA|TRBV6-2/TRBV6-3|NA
CASSYRDTGTEAFF
TGTGCCAGCAGCTACCGGGACACCGGGACTGAAGCTTTCTTT
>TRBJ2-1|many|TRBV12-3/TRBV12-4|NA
CASSFKNEQFF
TGTGCCAGCAGTTTTAAGAATGAGCAGTTCTTC
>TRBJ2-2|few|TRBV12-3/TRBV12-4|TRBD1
CASSTRTGGFTGELFF
TGTGCCAGCAGTACCCGGACAGGGGGCTTCACCGGGGAGCTGTTTTTT
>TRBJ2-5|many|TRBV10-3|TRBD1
CAISESPGGQETQYF
TGTGCCATCAGTGAGTCCCCAGGGGGCCAAGAGACCCAGTACTTC
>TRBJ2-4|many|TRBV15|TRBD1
CATSRMGQAKNIQYF
TGTGCCACCAGCAGGATGGGACAGGCCAAAAACATTCAGTACTTC
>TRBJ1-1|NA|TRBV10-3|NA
CAITPGQDAEAFF
TGTGCCATCACGCCGGGGCAGGACGCCGAAGCTTTCTTT
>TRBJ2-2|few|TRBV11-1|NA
CASRPINTGELFF
TGTGCCAGCAGGCCCATAAACACCGGGGAGCTGTTTTTT
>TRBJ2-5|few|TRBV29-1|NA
CSAYFTPETQYF
TGCAGCGCCTACTTCACCCCAGAGACCCAGTACTTC
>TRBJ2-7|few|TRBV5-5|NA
CASSMAGPSYEQYF
TGTGCCAGCAGCATGGCGGGCCCATCCTACGAGCAGTACTTC
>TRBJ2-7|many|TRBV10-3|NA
CAISELDSYEQYF
TGTGCCATCAGTGAACTCGACAGTTACGAGCAGTACTTC
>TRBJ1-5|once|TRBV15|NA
CATSSLSGNQPQHF
TGTGCCACCAGCAGTCTCAGCGGCAATCAGCCCCAGCATTTT
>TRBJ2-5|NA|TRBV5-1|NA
CASTYGGPQETQYF
TGCGCCAGCACCTATGGAGGCCCCCAGGAGACCCAGTACTTC
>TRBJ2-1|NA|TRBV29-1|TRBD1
CSVEDSGTGYRNEQFF
TGCAGCGTTGAAGATTCCGGGACAGGGTACCGCAATGAGCAGTTCTTC
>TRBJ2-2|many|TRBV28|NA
CASRPTGWGTGELFF
TGTGCCAGCAGACCGACGGGGTGGGGCACCGGGGAGCTGTTTTTT
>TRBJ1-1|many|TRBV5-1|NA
CASSLGSGNTEAFF
TGCGCCAGCAGCTTGGGTTCAGGGAACACTGAAGCTTTCTTT
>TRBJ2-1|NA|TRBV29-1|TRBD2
CSVRSFTSGRLDEQFF
TGCAGCGTAAGATCCTTTACTAGCGGGAGGTTGGATGAGCAGTTCTTC
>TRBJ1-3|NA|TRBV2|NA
CASTIYHENTIYF
TGTGCCAGCACCATATATCACGAAAACACCATATATTTT
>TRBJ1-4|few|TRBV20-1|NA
CSAPGGGPGEKLFF
TGCAGTGCCCCTGGGGGCGGGCCTGGTGAAAAACTGTTTTTT
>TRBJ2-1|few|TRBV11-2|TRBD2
CASSLTSGSRNEQFF
TGTGCCAGCAGCTTAACTAGCGGGAGTCGAAATGAGCAGTTCTTC
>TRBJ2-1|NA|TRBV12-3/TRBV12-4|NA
CASSLISSHEQFF
TGTGCCAGCAGTTTGATCAGCAGCCATGAGCAGTTCTTC
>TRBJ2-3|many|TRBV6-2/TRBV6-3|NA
CASSSFRQGTDTQYF
TGTGCCAGCAGCTCTTTTCGACAGGGCACAGATACGCAGTATTTT
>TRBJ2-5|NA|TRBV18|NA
CASSPPVEETQYF
TGTGCCAGCTCACCACCGGTAGAAGAGACCCAGTACTTC
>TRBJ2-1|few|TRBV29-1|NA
CSVEGTAVSYNEQFF
TGCAGCGTTGAAGGGACAGCGGTCTCCTACAATGAGCAGTTCTTC
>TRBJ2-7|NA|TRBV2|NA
CASTRGDQTNEQYF
TGTGCCAGCACCCGTGGGGATCAGACCAACGAGCAGTACTTC
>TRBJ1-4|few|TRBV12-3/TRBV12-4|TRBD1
CASSEDRAVEKLFF
TGTGCCAGCAGTGAGGACAGGGCGGTTGAAAAACTGTTTTTT
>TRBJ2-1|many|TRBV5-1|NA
CASSLGYRENEQFF
TGCGCCAGCAGCTTGGGCTACAGGGAGAATGAGCAGTTCTTC
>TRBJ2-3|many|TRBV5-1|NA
CASSVGGIRDTQYF
TGCGCCAGCAGTGTTGGGGGGATCAGGGATACGCAGTATTTT
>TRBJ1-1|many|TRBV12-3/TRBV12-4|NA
CASSLALGDTEAFF
TGTGCCAGCAGTTTAGCGCTTGGGGACACTGAAGCTTTCTTT
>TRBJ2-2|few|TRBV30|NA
CAWRTTPTGTGELFF
TGTGCCTGGAGGACCACCCCGACAGGCACCGGGGAGCTGTTTTTT
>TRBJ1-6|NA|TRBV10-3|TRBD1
CAISESGQARSLHF
TGTGCCATCAGTGAGTCCGGACAGGCGAGGTCCCTCCACTTT
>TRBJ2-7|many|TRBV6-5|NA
CASSDSYEQYF
TGTGCCAGCAGCGACAGTTACGAGCAGTACTTC
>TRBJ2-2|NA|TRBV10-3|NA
CAGARNTGELFF
TGTGCCGGGGCCAGGAACACCGGGGAGCTGTTTTTT
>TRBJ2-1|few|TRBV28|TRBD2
CASRDSGRLGDNEQFF
TGTGCCAGCAGGGATAGCGGGCGGCTTGGTGATAATGAGCAGTTCTTC
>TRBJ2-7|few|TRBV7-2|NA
CASSLTGLGSYEQYF
TGTGCCAGCAGCTTAACCGGGCTGGGTTCCTACGAGCAGTACTTC
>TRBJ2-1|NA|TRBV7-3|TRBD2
CASKGTSGANEQFF
TGTGCCAGCAAGGGAACTAGCGGGGCCAATGAGCAGTTCTTC
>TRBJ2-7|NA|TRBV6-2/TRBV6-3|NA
CASTQLVRGLSYEQYF
TGTGCCAGCACCCAGCTGGTTAGAGGCCTCTCCTACGAGCAGTACTTC
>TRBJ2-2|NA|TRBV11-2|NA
CASSRAPGYNTGELFF
TGTGCCAGCAGCCGAGCACCGGGCTATAACACCGGGGAGCTGTTTTTT
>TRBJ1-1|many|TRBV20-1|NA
CSAERGGPEEAFF
TGCAGTGCTGAACGCGGGGGCCCGGAAGAAGCTTTCTTT
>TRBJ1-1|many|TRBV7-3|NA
CASSSGGEGVNTEAFF
TGTGCCAGCAGCTCCGGTGGTGAGGGGGTGAACACTGAAGCTTTCTTT
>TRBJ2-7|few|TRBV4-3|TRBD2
CASSQDERAGEVDEQYF
TGCGCCAGCAGCCAAGATGAGAGAGCGGGAGAAGTCGACGAGCAGTACTTC
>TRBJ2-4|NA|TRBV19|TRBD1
CASSVGQGEGNIQYF
TGTGCCAGTAGTGTGGGCCAGGGGGAAGGAAACATTCAGTACTTC
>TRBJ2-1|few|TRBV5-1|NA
CASSLRGLEQFF
TGCGCCAGCAGCTTGAGGGGTCTTGAGCAGTTCTTC
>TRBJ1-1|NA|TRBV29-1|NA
CSFKGAMNTEAFF
TGCAGTTTCAAAGGGGCTATGAACACTGAAGCTTTCTTT
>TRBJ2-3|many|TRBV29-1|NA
CSVRGRYTDTQYF
TGCAGCGTTCGAGGACGATACACAGATACGCAGTATTTT
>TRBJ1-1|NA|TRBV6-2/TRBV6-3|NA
CASSYSKPGQANTEAFF
TGTGCCAGCAGTTACTCGAAACCTGGACAAGCGAACACTGAAGCTTTCTTT
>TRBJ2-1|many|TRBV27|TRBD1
CASTAPGQPNNEQFF
TGTGCCAGCACAGCACCGGGACAGCCAAACAATGAGCAGTTCTTC
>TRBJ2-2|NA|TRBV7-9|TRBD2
CASSPTSGDLANTGELFF
TGTGCCAGCAGCCCGACTAGCGGGGACCTCGCGAACACCGGGGAGCTGTTTTTT
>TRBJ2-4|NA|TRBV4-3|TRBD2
CASSQLAGGTKNIQYF
TGCGCCAGCAGCCAACTAGCGGGAGGAACCAAAAACATTCAGTACTTC
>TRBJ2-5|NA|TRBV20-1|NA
CSAQVGRLLGLYGETQYF
TGCAGTGCTCAAGTGGGAAGGCTATTGGGGTTGTATGGGGAGACCCAGTACTTC
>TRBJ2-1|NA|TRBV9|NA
CASSVGGAYNEQFF
TGTGCCAGCAGCGTAGGGGGAGCCTACAATGAGCAGTTCTTC
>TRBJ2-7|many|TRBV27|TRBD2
CASSLLGTSDEQYF
TGTGCCAGCAGTTTATTAGGGACTAGTGACGAGCAGTACTTC
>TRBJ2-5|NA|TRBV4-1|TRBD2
CASSQRTSGIVETQYF
TGCGCCAGCAGCCAGAGGACTAGCGGGATTGTGGAGACCCAGTACTTC